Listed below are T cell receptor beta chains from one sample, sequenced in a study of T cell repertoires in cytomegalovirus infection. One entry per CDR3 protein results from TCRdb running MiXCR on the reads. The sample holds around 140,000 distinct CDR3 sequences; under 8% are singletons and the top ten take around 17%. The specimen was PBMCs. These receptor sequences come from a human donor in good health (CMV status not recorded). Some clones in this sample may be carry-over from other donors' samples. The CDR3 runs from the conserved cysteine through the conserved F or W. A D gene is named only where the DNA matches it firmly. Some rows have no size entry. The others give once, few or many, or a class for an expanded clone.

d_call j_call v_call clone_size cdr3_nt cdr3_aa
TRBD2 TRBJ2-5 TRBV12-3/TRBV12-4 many TGTGCCAGCAGACCCGGGACTAGCGGGGGTTACCAAGAGACCCAGTACTTC CASRPGTSGGYQETQYF
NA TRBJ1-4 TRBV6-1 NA TGTGCCAGCAGTCCCCGGGCGGGTAATGAAAAACTGTTTTTT CASSPRAGNEKLFF
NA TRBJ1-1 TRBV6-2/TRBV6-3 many TGTGCCAGCAGTTACGGCGATATGAACACTGAAGCTTTCTTT CASSYGDMNTEAFF
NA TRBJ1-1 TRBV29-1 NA TGCAGCGTTCGGACAGATTTAAACACTGAAGCTTTCTTT CSVRTDLNTEAFF
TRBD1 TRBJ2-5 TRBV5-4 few TGTGCCAGCAGCTCGGGACAGATAAAAGAGACCCAGTACTTC CASSSGQIKETQYF
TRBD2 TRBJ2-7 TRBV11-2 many TGTGCCAGCAGATTTAGCGGGGGGGCCTCCTACGAGCAGTACTTC CASRFSGGASYEQYF
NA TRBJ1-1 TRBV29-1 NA TGCAGCGTTGATCGGACGGAATCTGAAGCTTTCTTT CSVDRTESEAFF
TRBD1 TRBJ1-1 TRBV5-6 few TGTGCCAGCAGCCTCTCCGGGACAGAAAAGATCGAAGCTTTCTTT CASSLSGTEKIEAFF
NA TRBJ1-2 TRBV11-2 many TGTGCCAGCAGCTTGACAGGAATCAGTGGCTACACCTTC CASSLTGISGYTF
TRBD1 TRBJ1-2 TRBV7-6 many TGTGCCAGCAGCTTAGCGCAGGGACAGGGCGAAGGCTATGGCTACACCTTC CASSLAQGQGEGYGYTF
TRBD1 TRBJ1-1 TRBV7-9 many TGTGCCACCGACAGGGCAGGGGTGCGGGAGAACACTGAAGCTTTCTTT CATDRAGVRENTEAFF
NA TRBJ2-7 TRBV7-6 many TGTGCCAGCAGCTCCCCCTGGGGCGAGCAGTACTTC CASSSPWGEQYF
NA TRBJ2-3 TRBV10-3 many TGTGCCATCAGTGAGCGGGCGAGGGGGACAGATACGCAGTATTTT CAISERARGTDTQYF
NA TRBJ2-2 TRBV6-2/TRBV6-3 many TGTGCCAGCAGCAACACAGGCGGCACCGGGGAGCTGTTTTTT CASSNTGGTGELFF
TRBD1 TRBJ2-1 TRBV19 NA TGTGCCAGTATTATCGGGACAGGGCACGGCAATGAGCAGTTCTTC CASIIGTGHGNEQFF
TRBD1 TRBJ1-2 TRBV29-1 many TGCAGCGCCTTGACAGGGGGCAACTATGGCTACACCTTC CSALTGGNYGYTF
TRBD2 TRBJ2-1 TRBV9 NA TGTGCCAGCAGCCCGACGTTAGCGGGGTCGGTTGAGCAGTTCTTC CASSPTLAGSVEQFF
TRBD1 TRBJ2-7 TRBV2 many TGTGCCAGCAGACCTACCCGGGACAGAGTCAAGCAGTACTTC CASRPTRDRVKQYF